The 11 T cell receptor beta chains listed next were all sequenced from one sample in a study of T cells in Graves' hyperthyroidism and ophthalmopathy. The TCR beta CDR3 regions underwent amplification using RNA transcripts as the source. TCR CDR3 regions were first amplified by RT-PCR with HTBI primers. Using its own MiXCR run on the multiplex PCR reads, TCRdb lists one record per CDR3 protein. Of roughly 840,000 distinct CDR3 sequences in the sample, around 38% were seen once. Sequencing was performed on blood. These receptors were obtained from a man aged 18 to 35 with Graves' hyperthyroidism.

The CDR3 nucleotides read TGTGCCAGCAGTGGGACTAGCACCGGGGAGCTGTTTTTT. Protein product: CASSGTSTGELFF. This chain links TRBV9 with TRBJ2-2; TRBD2 agrees at 8 bases. V lost 5 bases and J lost 4; bases outside the gene matches: 1. The CDR3 totals 13 residues. Germline V gene lookup returns CDR1 SGDLS and CDR2 YYNGEE.

The CDR3 DNA follows: TGTGCCAGCAGCCACGAACGGGGGGTAGGGGAGACCCAGTACTTC. It yields the protein CASSHERGVGETQYF. The rearrangement uses TRBV9 and TRBJ2-5; TRBD2 matches at 7 bases. The CDR3 is 15 residues long. V lost 4 bases to trimming and J lost 5 bases; unmatched junction nucleotides: 11. Germline CDR1 SGDLS, CDR2 YYNGEE.

The V call is TRBV11-2, the J call TRBJ1-6; TRBD1 matches 9 bases. Germline-derived CDR1 and CDR2 are SGHAT and FQNNGV. V lost 7 bases and J lost 6; bases outside the gene matches: 7. This CDR3 is 15 amino acids long. CDR3 protein: CASTPGTGLNSPLHF. For the CDR3, the DNA is TGTGCCAGCACCCCCGGGACAGGGCTTAATTCACCCCTCCACTTT. The full variable domain, with the rest looked up from reference TRBV11-2 and TRBJ1-6, is EAGVAQSPRYKIIEKRQSVAFWCNPISGHATLYWYQQILGQGPKLLIQFQNNGVVDDSQLPKDRFSAERLKGVDSTLKIQPAKLEDSAVYLCASTPGTGLNSPLHFGNGTRLTVT.

The J gene is TRBJ1-1, the V gene TRBV9; possible D gene TRBD1, 5 bases. The CDR3 is 16 amino acids. Germline V gives CDR1 SGDLS, CDR2 YYNGEE. The V and J ends lost 3 bases and 5 bases respectively, with 20 bases between them. CDR3 in DNA: TGTGCCAGCAGCGCTCAGGGAGTGGTAGGTGGTACTGAAGCTTTCTTT. Protein sequence: CASSAQGVVGGTEAFF. Based on the CDR3 plus reference TRBV9 and TRBJ1-1, the full variable domain is DSGVTQTPKHLITATGQRVTLRCSPRSGDLSVYWYQQSLDQGLQFLIQYYNGEERAKGNILERFSAQQFPDLHSELNLSSLELGDSALYFCASSAQGVVGGTEAFFGQGTRLTVV.

This rearrangement joins TRBV19 to TRBJ1-5, with D possibly being TRBD1 (6 bases). The CDR3 spans 14 residues. Germline CDR1 reads LNHDA; CDR2 reads SQIVND (reference sequence). Trimming pared 4 bases from V and 1 base from J, leaving 8 bases between. This CDR3 reads CASSTQGSNQPQHF. The CDR3 DNA is TGTGCCAGTAGTACCCAGGGGAGCAATCAGCCCCAGCATTTT.

This clonotype appeared many times. This chain joins TRBV2 and TRBJ1-5; D uncertain. With 3 bases removed from V and 0 bases from J, the gap between germline ends came to 6 bases. CDR3 length: 14 residues. Looked up from germline, CDR1 is SNHLY and CDR2 is FYNNEI. CDR3 in amino acids: CASSDVHSNQPQHF. Here the CDR3 DNA reads TGTGCCAGCAGTGACGTCCATAGCAATCAGCCCCAGCATTTT.

This clonotype was found a few times. One junction end does not reproduce the germline sequence, and a read error may be involved. The V gene is TRBV7-2, the J gene TRBJ2-5; 14 bases align to TRBD2. The CDR3 contains 15 residues. CDR1 and CDR2 (germline): SGHTA, FQGNSA. The CDR3 DNA reads as TGCGCCAGCAGCCCCCGGACTAGCGGGAGGGAGACCCAGTACTTC. It specifies CASSPRTSGRETQYF.

The chain links TRBV2 to TRBJ2-7; 8 bases are shared with TRBD1. Unmatched junction bases numbered 13, after V lost 5 bases and J lost 7 bases. The CDR3 is 15 amino acids. CDR1 and CDR2 from the germline V gene are SNHLY and FYNNEI. Written as DNA, the CDR3 is TGTGCCAGCAGTCACGGACAGGGCCGACCGGGGGAGCAGTACTTC. Translation: CASSHGQGRPGEQYF.

This clonotype was detected a few times. The chain recombines TRBV20-1 with TRBJ2-7; the D gene is possibly TRBD2 (5 bases). The germline V gene encodes CDR1 DFQATT and CDR2 SNEGSKA (reference sequence). There are 16 residues in the CDR3. V shed 1 base and J shed 0 bases, with 16 bases lying between them. CDR3 coding DNA: TGCAGTGCTAGAGTGATAGGGCTAGCAGCCTCCTACGAGCAGTACTTC. Translation: CSARVIGLAASYEQYF.

This clonotype has a single count. The CDR3 DNA is TGTGCCAGCAGCCAGGGGAGGGGGAACTATGGCTACACCTTC. It specifies CASSQGRGNYGYTF. V is TRBV2 and J is TRBJ1-2; weak D call: TRBD1 (6 bases). CDR1 and CDR2 from the germline V gene are SNHLY and FYNNEI. CDR3 length: 14 amino acids. The V end lost 6 bases, the J end lost 2 bases, and 13 bases lay between the germline ends.

A note on this clonotype: Likely a read error: the CDR3 ends without its conserved phenylalanine or tryptophan. The chain joins TRBV5-1 to TRBJ2-5; D possibly uses TRBD1 or TRBD2 (5 bases each). The CDR3 is 14 amino acids. The V end was cut by 0 bases, the J end by 5 bases, with 11 bases between. CDR1 SGHRS and CDR2 YFSETQ come from the germline V gene. The CDR3 is CASSLGREGETQYL. The CDR3 DNA reads TGCGCCAGCAGCTTGGGCAGAGAGGGGGAGACCCAGTACCTC.